The rows below give T cell receptor beta chains drawn from one sample of a study of CD8 T cells in Susac syndrome. TCRdb fed the immunoSEQ multiplex PCR reads into MiXCR, producing one record per CDR3 protein. The top ten clones hold 0.07% to 0.09% of a sample with approximately 230,000 distinct CDR3 sequences, roughly 93% of them seen once. Sequencing input: CD4+ T cells from PBMCs. The origin of the receptors is a human donor with multiple sclerosis. CDR3s include the opening cysteine and the closing phenylalanine or tryptophan. D genes are given only for firm matches. Not all rows give a size; the values are once, few, many and, for expanded clones, a class.

j_call,v_call,clone_size,cdr3_length,d_call,cdr3_aa,cdr3_nt
TRBJ1-4,TRBV9,-,14,-,CASSVVSGSEKLFF,TGTGCCAGCAGCGTAGTTTCTGGGAGTGAAAAACTGTTTTTT
TRBJ1-3,TRBV30,-,13,-,CAWSVGSGNTIYF,TGTGCCTGGAGTGTGGGTTCCGGAAACACCATATATTTT
TRBJ1-5,TRBV6-6,once,15,-,CASTQAMGGGQPQHF,TGTGCCAGCACTCAGGCGATGGGGGGCGGTCAGCCCCAGCATTTT
TRBJ1-2,TRBV12-3/TRBV12-4,once,15,-,CASSLAGNLNYGYTF,TGTGCCAGCAGTTTAGCCGGGAACCTTAACTATGGCTACACCTTC
TRBJ2-1,TRBV7-2,-,12,-,CASSLVYNEQFF,TGTGCCAGCAGCTTAGTCTACAATGAGCAGTTCTTC
TRBJ2-5,TRBV9,-,17,TRBD2,CASSALAGPGVGETQYF,TGTGCCAGCAGCGCACTAGCGGGTCCCGGGGTAGGAGAGACCCAGTACTTC
TRBJ1-2,TRBV6-5,-,13,-,CASKEGTNYGYTF,TGTGCCAGCAAGGAGGGAACGAACTATGGCTACACCTTC
TRBJ2-7,TRBV27,-,13,-,CASSLQGGDEQYF,TGTGCCAGCAGTTTGCAGGGAGGCGACGAGCAGTACTTC
TRBJ1-5,TRBV6-1,-,18,-,CASSEDEQGKLNNQPQHF,TGTGCCAGCAGTGAAGATGAGCAGGGAAAACTTAACAATCAGCCCCAGCATTTT
TRBJ1-4,TRBV19,-,14,-,CASTLRDPNEKLFF,TGTGCCAGTACTCTCCGGGATCCTAATGAAAAACTGTTTTTT
TRBJ2-1,TRBV27,-,16,TRBD2,CASSTIETRLAGEVFF,TGTGCCAGCAGTACCATAGAGACCCGACTAGCGGGAGAGGTGTTCTTC
TRBJ2-7,TRBV5-6,-,15,-,CASSLAFGTPPRQYF,TGTGCCAGCAGCTTGGCCTTCGGGACCCCCCCTCGGCAGTACTTC
TRBJ2-5,TRBV19,-,14,-,CASSSIQGRRTQYF,TGTGCCAGTAGTTCCATACAGGGGAGGAGAACCCAGTACTTC
TRBJ2-3,TRBV29-1,once,15,TRBD2,CSAAQTSGRADTQYF,TGCAGCGCTGCCCAGACTAGCGGGAGAGCAGATACGCAGTATTTT
TRBJ2-1,TRBV7-2,-,15,-,CASSLVRLNYNEQFF,TGTGCCAGCAGCTTAGTAAGGCTGAACTACAATGAGCAGTTCTTC
TRBJ1-5,TRBV15,once,14,TRBD1,CATSGGQSNQPQHF,TGTGCCACCAGCGGGGGACAGAGCAATCAGCCCCAGCATTTT
TRBJ1-1,TRBV20-1,-,15,-,CSARDTRNLNTEAFF,TGCAGTGCTAGAGATACGCGGAACCTGAACACTGAAGCTTTCTTT
TRBJ2-3,TRBV20-1,once,14,TRBD2,CSAKTSGDTDTQYF,TGCAGTGCTAAGACTAGCGGGGACACAGATACGCAGTATTTT
TRBJ1-6,TRBV6-5,-,16,TRBD1,CASSFRDRPSNSPLHF,TGTGCCAGCAGTTTCCGGGACAGGCCTTCAAATTCACCCCTCCACTTT
TRBJ2-3,TRBV30,-,12,-,CAWSPGTDTQYF,TGTGCCTGGAGTCCGGGCACAGATACGCAGTATTTT
TRBJ2-3,TRBV9,once,13,-,CASSVEGWDTQYF,TGTGCCAGCAGCGTAGAGGGGTGGGATACGCAGTATTTT
TRBJ2-3,TRBV5-6,-,16,-,CASSLGAVRRTDTQYF,TGTGCCAGCAGCTTGGGAGCTGTGCGGCGCACAGATACGCAGTATTTT
TRBJ2-7,TRBV30,-,16,-,CAWSSPNTGRTYEQYF,TGTGCCTGGAGTAGTCCCAATACTGGGAGAACCTACGAGCAGTACTTC
TRBJ1-1,TRBV20-1,once,13,-,CSARSPRYTEAFF,TGCAGTGCTAGGTCTCCACGTTACACTGAAGCTTTCTTT
TRBJ2-5,TRBV12-3/TRBV12-4,-,14,-,CASSFTGLSETQYF,TGTGCCAGCAGTTTTACGGGACTGTCAGAGACCCAGTACTTC
TRBJ1-2,TRBV2,-,15,-,CASTRENRTPSGYTF,TGTGCCAGCACGAGAGAAAACAGAACCCCAAGTGGCTACACCTTC
TRBJ2-5,TRBV11-2,-,15,-,CASSLDPGREETQYF,TGTGCCAGCAGCTTAGATCCGGGCAGGGAAGAGACCCAGTACTTC
TRBJ2-5,TRBV3-1,-,20,TRBD1,CASRPSGTGDKPSYQETQYF,TGTGCCAGCAGGCCCTCAGGGACAGGGGACAAACCTTCGTACCAAGAGACCCAGTACTTC
TRBJ1-1,TRBV3-1,-,14,TRBD1,CASSPRDREGEAFF,TGTGCCAGCAGCCCCCGGGACAGGGAAGGGGAAGCTTTCTTT
TRBJ1-2,TRBV7-2,once,15,TRBD1,CASSPWGQGVNGYTF,TGTGCCAGCAGCCCCTGGGGACAGGGAGTTAATGGCTACACCTTC
TRBJ2-1,TRBV28,-,13,TRBD2,CGVAGGPVNEQFF,TGTGGGGTAGCGGGGGGGCCAGTCAATGAGCAGTTCTTC
TRBJ1-2,TRBV18,-,16,-,CASSATGTGTNYGYTF,TGTGCCAGCTCAGCAACAGGGACTGGGACTAACTATGGCTACACCTTC
TRBJ2-5,TRBV20-1,once,14,TRBD2,CSAKEGAGGETQYF,TGCAGCGCTAAAGAGGGAGCGGGAGGAGAGACCCAGTACTTC
TRBJ2-5,TRBV7-7,-,14,TRBD1,CASGTGVSEETQYF,TGTGCCAGCGGTACAGGGGTTTCGGAAGAGACCCAGTACTTC
TRBJ1-1,TRBV24-1,once,15,-,CATSDPNRSGPEAFF,TGTGCCACCAGTGACCCAAACCGCAGTGGCCCTGAAGCTTTCTTT
TRBJ2-7,TRBV4-1,-,15,TRBD1,CASSQPGQVYHEQYF,TGCGCCAGCAGCCAACCGGGACAGGTGTATCACGAGCAGTACTTC
TRBJ1-2,TRBV30,-,13,-,CAWSVRGGGGYTF,TGTGCCTGGAGTGTACGCGGTGGGGGTGGCTACACCTTC
TRBJ2-5,TRBV12-5,once,14,-,CASAHGVPGETQYF,TGTGCTAGTGCTCACGGGGTGCCGGGAGAGACCCAGTACTTC
TRBJ2-1,TRBV28,-,14,-,CASSSGGPYNEQFF,TGTGCCAGCAGTTCCGGGGGCCCCTACAATGAGCAGTTCTTC
TRBJ2-1,TRBV29-1,-,16,TRBD2,CSVLGSVLAGADEQFF,TGCAGCGTACTAGGCTCCGTACTAGCGGGAGCAGACGAGCAGTTCTTC
TRBJ2-7,TRBV25-1,-,13,-,CASSGYGTYEQYF,TGTGCCAGCAGTGGGTACGGTACCTACGAGCAGTACTTC
TRBJ1-5,TRBV7-9,-,12,-,CASSSAGGPQHF,TGTGCCAGCAGCTCGGCCGGCGGGCCCCAGCATTTT